Sequencing of this T cell receptor beta chain was carried out in a study of CD8 T cells in Susac syndrome. Points from the study as a whole: The study admitted that it had a relatively small number of individuals in its TCR sequencing and HLA analysis.

Random hexamers were used to reverse transcribe roughly 0.5 to 1 ug of RNA. An immunoSEQ multiplex PCR generated amplified TCR beta CDR3 products spanning 54 Vbeta and 13 Jbeta. TCRdb analysed the immunoSEQ multiplex PCR reads with MiXCR anew, one entry per CDR3 protein. The sample has around 170,000 distinct CDR3 sequences, about 95% seen once; the top ten hold around 0.16%. Germline V gene data show CDR1 as SGDLS and CDR2 as YYNGEE. The CDR3 consists of 13 residues. Trimming took off 7 bases at V and 8 bases at J, with 18 bases between the two ends. In the case of this clonotype: The antigen is not known.

The patients serving as multiple sclerosis controls were treatment-naive. They had stable or active relapsing-remitting disease and fulfilled revised McDonald criteria. The specimen was CD8+ T cells from PBMCs. The chain recombines TRBV9 with TRBJ1-1; weak D call: TRBD1 (5 bases). The sequence was obtained from a human donor with multiple sclerosis. The CDR3 sequence: CASARRDGWEAFF. CDR3 nucleotides: TGTGCCAGCGCGCGGCGGGACGGGTGGGAAGCTTTCTTT.